What follows are 8 T cell receptor beta chains derived from one specimen sequenced in a study of memory CD4+ T cells and cytomegalovirus serostatus. The sort gate was single viable CD3+CD4+CD8-CD45RO+ cells for memory CD4+ T cells. The table came from immunoSEQ multiplex PCR; TCRdb's copy has only in-frame clones and leaves some out. The table lists about 42,000 clones, 65% to 80% of them singletons, with less than 0.6% in the top ten. Input material: memory CD4+ T cells from blood. Every receptor here comes from an adult in good health and CMV-seronegative.

This clone was seen only once. The chain has TRBV7-8 and TRBJ1-5; TRBD1 matches at 9 bases. With V trimmed by 5 bases and J by 2 bases, 10 bases remained unmatched. This CDR3 is 17 amino acids long. Germline V gene data show CDR1 as SGHVS and CDR2 as FQNEAQ. CDR3 protein: CASSLAGTGFRNQPQHF. The CDR3 DNA reads TGTGCCAGCAGCCTCGCCGGGACAGGGTTTCGCAATCAGCCCCAGCATTTT.

V gene TRBV18 combines with J gene TRBJ1-6; D unresolved. The germline V gene encodes CDR1 KGHSH and CDR2 LQKENI. Trimming shortened V by 3 bases and J by 8 bases, and 8 bases separated the two germline ends. The CDR3 runs to 13 residues. CDR3 sequence: CASSPPGYSPLHF. CDR3 nucleotides: TGTGCCAGCTCACCGCCCGGCTATTCACCCCTCCACTTT. Together with reference TRBV18 and TRBJ1-6, the CDR3 gives the full variable domain: NAGVMQNPRHLVRRRGQEARLRCSPMKGHSHVYWYRQLPEEGLKFMVYLQKENIIDESGMPKERFSAEFPKEGPSILRIQQVVRGDSAAYFCASSPPGYSPLHFGNGTRLTVT.

The gene calls are TRBV2 and TRBJ1-6; 7 nucleotides line up with TRBD1. This CDR3 is 15 amino acids long. Germline trimming cut 7 bases from V and 6 bases from J; bases unmatched to any gene: 9. From germline, CDR1 is SNHLY and CDR2 FYNNEI. The CDR3 DNA sequence: TGTGCCAGCAAATCAGGCCCAGGGGGTAATTCACCCCTCCACTTT. Translation: CASKSGPGGNSPLHF.

The chain joins TRBV7-9 to TRBJ2-1, with unresolved D. With 5 bases removed from V and 7 bases from J, the gap between germline ends came to 9 bases. This CDR3 is 12 amino acids long. Germline V gives CDR1 SEHNR, CDR2 FQNEAQ (reference sequence). CDR3 region: CASSPFENEQFF. Written as DNA, the CDR3 is TGTGCCAGCAGCCCCTTCGAAAATGAGCAGTTCTTC.

This chain connects TRBV28 to TRBJ1-4, with D tentatively TRBD1 (6 bases). Trimming stripped 3 bases from V and 5 bases from J, with 10 bases between. Per germline, CDR1 MDHEN and CDR2 SYDVKM. The CDR3 loop spans 14 amino acids. CDR3 bases: TGTGCCAGCAGTTTCTCACAGGGCAATGAAAAACTGTTTTTT. Protein: CASSFSQGNEKLFF.

The J gene is TRBJ2-1, the V gene TRBV19; TRBD1 matches 7 bases. The CDR3 contains 15 residues. V trimming: 4 bases; J trimming: 6 bases; junction bases outside the gene matches: 9. CDR1 and CDR2 (germline): LNHDA, SQIVND (reference sequence). As DNA, the CDR3 is TGTGCCAGTAGTAACCAGAACAGGGGTAGCAATGAGCAGTTCTTC. Its protein is CASSNQNRGSNEQFF.

This clone was counted a few times. The CDR3, as DNA: TGTGCCAGCAGCCGGACAGGGAGGTACGAGCAGTACTTC. Translation: CASSRTGRYEQYF. The V and J genes are TRBV28 and TRBJ2-7, with 8 positions matching TRBD1. CDR3 length: 13 amino acids. Trimming cost V 6 bases and J 4 bases; bases outside gene matches: 5. The germline CDR1 and CDR2 sequences are MDHEN and SYDVKM.

This clone has more than one count but fewer than ten. J is TRBJ1-5 and V is TRBV28; 10 nucleotides agree with TRBD1. The CDR3 contains 15 residues. V trimming: 4 bases; J trimming: 4 bases; junction bases outside the gene matches: 4. Germline assignment: CDR1 MDHEN and CDR2 SYDVKM. CDR3 DNA: TGTGCCAGCAGTTCCCCGGGACAGGGGAATCAGCCCCAGCATTTT. The encoded protein is CASSSPGQGNQPQHF.